Below are 16 T cell receptor beta chains sequenced from a single sample in a study of blood T cell repertoires in COVID-19. The repertoire was sequenced with immunoSEQ multiplex PCR; TCRdb's copy has only in-frame clones and lacks some. In the table there are about 29,000 clones, roughly 83% of which are singletons. The sequencing input was peripheral blood. Receptors were obtained from a man older than 75 with active COVID-19.

The chain carries TRBV11-3 and TRBJ2-3, with a weak D call TRBD2 (6 bases). This CDR3 has 12 residues. Trimming left V 3 bases short and J 6 bases short, with 7 bases between. Germline CDR1 is SGHNT and CDR2 is YENEEA. The CDR3 here is CASSFAGDTQYF. The CDR3 DNA reads TGTGCCAGCAGCTTTGCGGGGGATACGCAGTATTTT. Full variable domain (missing parts from reference TRBV11-3 and TRBJ2-3): EAGVVQSPRYKIIEKKQPVAFWCNPISGHNTLYWYLQNLGQGPELLIRYENEEAVDDSQLPKDRFSAERLKGVDSTLKIQPAELGDSAVYLCASSFAGDTQYFGPGTRLTVL.

J is TRBJ2-1 and V is TRBV6-5; D might be TRBD1 (5 bases). Germline V gene sequence: CDR1 MNHEY, CDR2 SVGAGI. The CDR3 sequence is 15 residues long. The germline V and J ends were trimmed by 8 bases and 0 bases, with 14 bases remaining between them. DNA of the CDR3: TGTGCCAGCCAGGAGACAGAGTACTCCTACAATGAGCAGTTCTTC. It is translated as CASQETEYSYNEQFF.

V is TRBV12-5 and J is TRBJ1-1; TRBD1 might be the D (5 bases). Germline assignment: CDR1 LGHNT and CDR2 FRNRAP. V gave up 5 bases and J gave up 5 bases, with 9 bases separating them. The CDR3 is made up of 12 amino acids. CDR3 amino acids: CASGRQGTEAFF. The CDR3 DNA sequence: TGTGCTAGTGGTCGTCAGGGAACTGAAGCTTTCTTT.

J is TRBJ2-5 and V is TRBV5-1, with 7 bases that match TRBD1. With 1 base clipped from V and 2 bases from J, the junction kept 5 bases outside the gene matches. The V gene's germline CDR1 is SGHRS and CDR2 YFSETQ. This CDR3 is 15 amino acids long. CDR3 protein: CASSLLGTAQETQYF. CDR3 bases: TGCGCCAGCAGCTTGCTCGGGACAGCTCAAGAGACCCAGTACTTC.

The chain is built from TRBV27 and TRBJ2-1, with D possibly matching TRBD2 (6 bases). V lost 6 bases, J lost 0 bases, and 15 bases lay in between. This CDR3 contains 16 residues. The germline V gene encodes CDR1 MNHEY and CDR2 SMNVEV (reference sequence). CDR3 nucleotide sequence: TGTGCCAGCAGCCCCTCTGCGGGGCCCTCCTACAATGAGCAGTTCTTC. Translation gives CASSPSAGPSYNEQFF.

The chain employs TRBV5-6 and TRBJ2-2; D unclear. Trimming pared 0 bases from V and 4 bases from J, leaving 7 bases between. Germline V gene data show CDR1 as SGHDT and CDR2 as YYEEEE. The CDR3 has 14 residues. The CDR3 sequence: CASSLGQFTGELFF. The CDR3, as DNA: TGTGCCAGCAGCTTGGGACAATTCACCGGGGAGCTGTTTTTT.

V is TRBV5-1 and J is TRBJ1-5, with D possibly TRBD1 on 5 matching bases. CDR3 length equals 14 residues. V gave up 2 bases and J gave up 2 bases, with 8 bases separating them. Germline values: CDR1 SGHRS, CDR2 YFSETQ. CDR3 bases: TGCGCCAGCAGCTTACAGGCCGGCAATCAGCCCCAGCATTTT. It encodes CASSLQAGNQPQHF.

CDR3 protein: CASSPRSGADTQYF. CDR3 in DNA: TGTGCCAGCAGCCCTCGATCGGGGGCAGATACGCAGTATTTT. The rearrangement links TRBV11-3 to TRBJ2-3; D may be TRBD2 (6 bases). Per the germline V gene, CDR1 is SGHNT and CDR2 is YENEEA. Trimming cost V 5 bases and J 4 bases, with 13 bases left between them. The CDR3 runs to 14 residues.

The chain carries TRBV14 and TRBJ1-1; no clear D gene. Trimming left V 1 base short and J 6 bases short, with 9 bases between. Per germline, CDR1 SGHDN and CDR2 FVKESK. The CDR3 spans 13 residues. The CDR3 coding sequence is TGTGCCAGCAGCCAAGGGTACGGGGCTGAAGCTTTCTTT. Its translation is CASSQGYGAEAFF.

V is TRBV4-2 and J is TRBJ2-5; 10 nucleotides agree with TRBD2. Germline trimming cut 0 bases from V and 1 base from J; bases unmatched to any gene: 14. CDR3 size: 20 residues. The germline gives CDR1 LGHNA, CDR2 YNFKEQ. This CDR3 is CASSQEGFSGGPTVQETQYF. For the CDR3, the DNA is TGTGCCAGCAGCCAAGAGGGATTTAGCGGGGGGCCTACCGTCCAAGAGACCCAGTACTTC.

V is TRBV19 and J is TRBJ1-5, with a tentative D call TRBD1 (5 bases). The V end was cut by 3 bases, the J end by 0 bases, with 15 bases between. Per germline, CDR1 LNHDA and CDR2 SQIVND (reference sequence). The CDR3 covers 17 residues. Here the CDR3 DNA reads TGTGCCAGTAGTATTTCGACAGTCTCGCATAGCAATCAGCCCCAGCATTTT. Translating gives CASSISTVSHSNQPQHF.

The rearrangement links TRBV3-1 (or the pseudogene TRBV3-2) to TRBJ2-5; 12 bases line up with TRBD2. Unmatched junction bases numbered 8, after V lost 1 base and J lost 2 bases. This CDR3 comprises 18 residues. CDR1 and CDR2 from the germline V gene are LGHDT and YNNKEL (reference sequence). In DNA, the CDR3 is TGTGCCAGCAGCCAAGCCGGACCACTAGCGGGGGGACAAGAGACCCAGTACTTC. Translation gives CASSQAGPLAGGQETQYF.

The genes are TRBV9 and TRBJ1-1; D gene ambiguous. The CDR3 is 13 amino acids. Germline V gives CDR1 SGDLS, CDR2 YYNGEE. Deletions cut 0 bases from V and 4 bases from J, with 7 bases between. The CDR3 bases are TGTGCCAGCAGCGTAGGACGGGGCACTGAAGCTTTCTTT. Translating it yields CASSVGRGTEAFF.

The gene calls are TRBV18 and TRBJ2-2, with D perhaps matching TRBD2 (6 bases). CDR1 and CDR2 (germline): KGHSH, LQKENI. Trimming took 2 bases from V and 4 from J, leaving 20 bases between them. The CDR3 is 18 amino acids. In nucleotides, the CDR3 is TGTGCCAGCTCACCATCCGGTTGGGGGGTTAAGCGCACCGGGGAGCTGTTTTTT. Amino acid sequence: CASSPSGWGVKRTGELFF.

The chain links TRBV24-1 to TRBJ1-1; D remains ambiguous. The CDR3 totals 13 residues. Germline assignment: CDR1 KGHDR and CDR2 SFDVKD. V gave up 7 bases and J gave up 4 bases, with 12 bases separating them. The CDR3 loop reads CATRASAATEAFF. Written as DNA, the CDR3 is TGTGCCACCAGAGCCAGTGCGGCCACTGAAGCTTTCTTT.

This chain uses TRBV4-2 with TRBJ2-3; TRBD2 aligns across 12 bases. The germline CDR1 and CDR2 sequences are LGHNA and YNFKEQ. Losses at the gene ends were 0 bases for V and 4 bases for J; bases not matched to a gene: 5. The CDR3 length is 17 residues. In DNA, the CDR3 is TGTGCCAGCAGCCAAGAGGCTCTAGCGGGGGGGTCAGATACGCAGTATTTT. Its protein product is CASSQEALAGGSDTQYF.